Listed below are T cell receptor beta chains from one sample, sequenced in a study of cytomegalovirus exposure and HLA in healthy donors. Clones were read by immunoSEQ multiplex PCR, and TCRdb kept only the in-frame ones, dropping some. The sample carries some 130,000 clones, nearly 85% recorded once. Sequencing was performed on PBMCs. All receptors derive from a boy younger than 18 in good health and CMV-seronegative. CDR3s include the opening cysteine and the closing phenylalanine or tryptophan. A D gene is named only where the DNA matches it firmly. Size is stated for part of the rows, as once, few or many counts, or as a class when the clone is expanded.

>.|TRBJ2-1|TRBV30|TRBD2
CAWSSGGRFYNEQFF
TGTGCCTGGAGTTCCGGCGGGAGATTTTACAATGAGCAGTTCTTC
>.|TRBJ2-1|TRBV9|.
CASSVGVSGEQFF
TGTGCCAGCAGCGTAGGGGTTAGCGGTGAGCAGTTCTTC
>.|TRBJ2-5|TRBV5-1|.
CASSPGTVQETQYF
TGCGCCAGCAGTCCCGGGACTGTCCAAGAGACCCAGTACTTC
>.|TRBJ2-7|TRBV21-1|.
CASGQGYEQYF
TGTGCCAGTGGACAGGGCTACGAGCAGTACTTC
>.|TRBJ1-6|TRBV6-5|.
CASTTHREDSPLHF
TGTGCCAGCACCACGCACAGGGAAGATTCACCCCTCCACTTT
>once|TRBJ1-1|TRBV30|.
CAWSGGANTEAFF
TGTGCCTGGAGCGGGGGAGCGAACACTGAAGCTTTCTTT
>.|TRBJ1-1|TRBV27|.
CASLGRSGTEAFF
TGTGCCAGCCTGGGCCGGTCTGGCACTGAAGCTTTCTTT
>.|TRBJ2-7|TRBV27|TRBD1
CASSHGQARAYEQYF
TGTGCCAGCAGTCATGGACAGGCAAGGGCCTACGAGCAGTACTTC
>.|TRBJ2-7|TRBV5-1|.
CASSRTGPHSYEQYF
TGCGCCAGCAGCCGTACAGGGCCACACTCCTACGAGCAGTACTTC
>.|TRBJ2-5|TRBV5-1|.
CASSLAVGRGWETQYF
TGCGCCAGCAGCTTGGCGGTGGGCAGGGGATGGGAGACCCAGTACTTC
>.|TRBJ2-3|TRBV10-3|TRBD2
CAITKAGAGDTQYF
TGTGCCATCACTAAAGCGGGAGCGGGAGATACGCAGTATTTT
>.|TRBJ2-3|TRBV5-1|TRBD1
CASTPDRGGSRDTQYF
TGCGCCAGCACCCCTGACAGGGGTGGTTCGAGAGATACGCAGTATTTT
>.|TRBJ1-2|TRBV6-1|.
CASSEAGRGWGYTF
TGTGCCAGCAGTGAAGCTGGCAGGGGCTGGGGCTACACCTTC
>.|TRBJ2-1|TRBV15|TRBD1
CATSRTGDNEQFF
TGTGCCACCAGCCGGACAGGAGACAATGAGCAGTTCTTC
>.|TRBJ2-5|TRBV5-1|TRBD2
CASSLRGGGEETQYF
TGCGCCAGCAGCTTGAGGGGCGGGGGTGAAGAGACCCAGTACTTC
>.|TRBJ2-4|TRBV19|.
CASSPPGVGDIQYF
TGTGCCAGTAGTCCCCCCGGGGTTGGGGACATTCAGTACTTC
>.|TRBJ1-2|TRBV1|.
CTSTLQAANYGYTF
TGCACCAGCACCCTCCAGGCCGCTAACTATGGCTACACCTTC
>.|TRBJ2-7|TRBV7-9|TRBD2
CASAREESLYEQYF
TGTGCCAGCGCGCGGGAGGAATCCCTCTACGAGCAGTACTTC
>.|TRBJ2-3|TRBV5-1|TRBD2
CASRSLAGATDTQYF
TGCGCCAGCAGATCCCTAGCGGGAGCGACAGATACGCAGTATTTT
>few|TRBJ2-1|TRBV2|TRBD1
CASSVTGTDNEQFF
TGTGCCAGCAGTGTCACCGGGACAGACAATGAGCAGTTCTTC
>.|TRBJ2-7|TRBV2|.
CASRRQYEQYF
TGTGCCAGCAGGCGGCAATACGAGCAGTACTTC
>.|TRBJ2-7|TRBV7-9|.
CASSNANQYEQYF
TGTGCCAGCAGTAACGCGAACCAATACGAGCAGTACTTC
>.|TRBJ2-3|TRBV7-8|TRBD1
CASSLRTGPDTQYF
TGTGCCAGCAGCTTAAGGACAGGGCCAGATACGCAGTATTTT
>.|TRBJ1-1|TRBV4-3|.
CASSQDQGREGEAFF
TGCGCCAGCAGCCAAGATCAAGGCAGGGAGGGGGAAGCTTTCTTT